This T cell receptor (beta chain) originates from a study of shared clonotypes between healthy human individuals. Findings of the study overall: Richness estimates generally favored naive over memory subsets.

The authors loaded 200 ng DNA, tens of thousands of T cell genomes, into sorted-subset replicate PCRs. The method was immunoSEQ multiplex PCR; TCRdb's version includes in-frame clones alone and lacks a portion of them. The sample has 1,100,000 or so clones; approximately 80% are singletons. A word on this clone: Its specificity is not known.

This sequence originates from a man between 18 and 35 years old in good health. Some clones in this sample may be carry-over from other donors' samples. Sequencing used memory CD4+ T cells from PBMCs. Subset described: CD45RA-negative fraction.

The CDR3 DNA follows: TGTGCCAGCAGCTTAAAAGGGGGTCGTACTGAAGCTTTCTTT. Encoded protein: CASSLKGGRTEAFF. V gene TRBV7-3 combines with J gene TRBJ1-1; tentatively, D is TRBD1 (6 bases). Germline V gene sequence: CDR1 SGHTA, CDR2 FQGTGA. Deletions cut 1 base from V and 5 bases from J, with 11 bases between. The CDR3 covers 14 residues.